The present T cell receptor (beta chain) was sequenced within a study of cytomegalovirus exposure and HLA in healthy donors. General study results and limits: Generally TCR sequences proved uncommon, though certain public TCRs appeared in numerous donors. The authors later linked a missense DCLRE1C variant to TCR beta V- and J-gene trimming. What a later analysis reportedly showed was that an Asian-associated ancestry cluster had fewer N-insertions than the approximately 720-donor mean.

This CDR3 has 14 residues. Deletions cut 4 bases from V and 0 bases from J, with 9 bases between. CDR1 SGHNT and CDR2 YYREEE come from the germline V gene (reference sequence). Comment on this clone: Antigen unknown.

Vbeta (60) and Jbeta (13) primers were used in the PCR. TCRdb's copy holds only in-frame clones and misses some; the assay was immunoSEQ multiplex PCR. The sample contains around 140,000 clones, more than 60% of which appear only once. Sequencing was carried out using PBMCs. This TCR came from a male donor in good health and CMV-seronegative. The V gene is TRBV5-4, the J gene TRBJ2-3; no reliable D call. The CDR3 DNA reads as TGTGCCAGCAGCCCCTCTTCTAGCACAGATACGCAGTATTTT. This encodes CASSPSSSTDTQYF.